This TCR beta chain was sequenced in a study of cytotoxic CD8 clonotypes in ibrutinib-treated CLL. CDR3 length: 14 amino acids. V was clipped by 8 bases and J by 3 bases, with 14 bases between them. Germline V gives CDR1 SNHLY, CDR2 FYNNEI. TCRdb keeps only in-frame clones here, not all; method: immunoSEQ multiplex PCR. Of 200,000 or so clones listed, roughly 73% are singletons. The source is a human donor with chronic lymphocytic leukemia. This specimen consisted of PBMCs, obtained after 12 months of ibrutinib treatment. The V call is TRBV2, the J call TRBJ1-5; a possible D gene is TRBD1 (6 bases). For the CDR3, the DNA is TGTGCCAGCGGGGGCGGAAGATTCAATCAGCCCCAGCATTTT. It specifies CASGGGRFNQPQHF.